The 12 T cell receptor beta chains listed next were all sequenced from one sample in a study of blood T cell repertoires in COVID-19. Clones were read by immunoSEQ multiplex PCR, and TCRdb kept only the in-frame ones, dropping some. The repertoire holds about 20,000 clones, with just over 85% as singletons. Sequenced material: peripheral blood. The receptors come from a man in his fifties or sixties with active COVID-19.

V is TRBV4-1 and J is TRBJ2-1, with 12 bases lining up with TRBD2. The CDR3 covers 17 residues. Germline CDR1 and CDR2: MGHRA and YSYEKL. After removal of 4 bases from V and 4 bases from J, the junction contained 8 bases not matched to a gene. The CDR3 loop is CASSPFPGTSGYNEQFF. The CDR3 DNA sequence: TGCGCCAGCAGCCCCTTCCCCGGGACTAGCGGGTACAATGAGCAGTTCTTC.

The CDR3, as DNA: TGTGCCAGCAGTTACCGGACTAGCGGGGGACCTGCGGACACAGATACGCAGTATTTT. Translating gives CASSYRTSGGPADTDTQYF. V is TRBV6-2 or TRBV6-3 and J is TRBJ2-3, with 13 bases aligning to TRBD2. V shed 2 bases and J 2 bases; nucleotides not matched to a gene: 10. Germline values: CDR1 MNHEY, CDR2 SVGEGT. This CDR3 has 19 residues.

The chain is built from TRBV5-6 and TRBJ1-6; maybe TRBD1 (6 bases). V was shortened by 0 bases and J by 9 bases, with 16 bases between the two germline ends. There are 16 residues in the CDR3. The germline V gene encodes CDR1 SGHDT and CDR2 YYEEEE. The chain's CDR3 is CASSLGGGRQGSPLHF. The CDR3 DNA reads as TGTGCCAGCAGCTTGGGCGGGGGGCGGCAAGGTTCACCCCTCCACTTT.

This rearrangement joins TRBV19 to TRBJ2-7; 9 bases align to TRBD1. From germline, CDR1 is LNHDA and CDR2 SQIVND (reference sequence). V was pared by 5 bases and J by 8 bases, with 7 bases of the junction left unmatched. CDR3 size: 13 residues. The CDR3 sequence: CASSGTGTGKQYF. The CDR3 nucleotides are TGTGCCAGTAGTGGGACCGGGACAGGGAAGCAGTACTTC.

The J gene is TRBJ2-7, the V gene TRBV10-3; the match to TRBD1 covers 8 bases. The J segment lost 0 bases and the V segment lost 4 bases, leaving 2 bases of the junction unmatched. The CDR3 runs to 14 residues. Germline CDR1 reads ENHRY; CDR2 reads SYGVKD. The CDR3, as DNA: TGTGCCATCAGTGGGACAGGGAGCTCCTACGAGCAGTACTTC. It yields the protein CAISGTGSSYEQYF.

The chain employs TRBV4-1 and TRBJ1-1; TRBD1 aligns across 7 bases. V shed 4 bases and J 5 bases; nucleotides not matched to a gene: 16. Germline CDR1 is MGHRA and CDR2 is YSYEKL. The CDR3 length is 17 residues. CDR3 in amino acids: CASSPLGSRGRRTEAFF. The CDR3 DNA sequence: TGCGCCAGCAGCCCCCTTGGGAGCAGGGGGAGACGGACTGAAGCTTTCTTT.

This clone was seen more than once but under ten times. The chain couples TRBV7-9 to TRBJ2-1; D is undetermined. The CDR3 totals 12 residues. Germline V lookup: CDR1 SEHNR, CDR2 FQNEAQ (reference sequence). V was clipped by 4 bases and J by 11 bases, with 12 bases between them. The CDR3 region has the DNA TGTGCCAGCAGCTCCGCTAGTGCGCAGCAGTTCTTC. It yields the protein CASSSASAQQFF. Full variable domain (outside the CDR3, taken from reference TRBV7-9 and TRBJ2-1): DTGVSQNPRHKITKRGQNVTFRCDPISEHNRLYWYRQTLGQGPEFLTYFQNEAQLEKSRLLSDRFSAERPKGSFSTLEIQRTEQGDSAMYLCASSSASAQQFFGPGTRLTVL.

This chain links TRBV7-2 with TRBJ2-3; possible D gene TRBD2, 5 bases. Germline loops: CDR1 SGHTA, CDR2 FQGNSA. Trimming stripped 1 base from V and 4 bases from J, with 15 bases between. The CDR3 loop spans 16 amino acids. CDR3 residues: CASSLVYWETADTQYF. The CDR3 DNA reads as TGTGCCAGCAGCTTAGTTTACTGGGAGACTGCAGATACGCAGTATTTT.

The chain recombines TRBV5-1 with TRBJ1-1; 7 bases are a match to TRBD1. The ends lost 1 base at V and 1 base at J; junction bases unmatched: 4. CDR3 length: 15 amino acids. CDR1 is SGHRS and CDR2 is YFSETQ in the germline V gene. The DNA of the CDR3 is TGCGCCAGCAGCTTGTACAGGGGCGGGAACACTGAAGCTTTCTTT. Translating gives CASSLYRGGNTEAFF.

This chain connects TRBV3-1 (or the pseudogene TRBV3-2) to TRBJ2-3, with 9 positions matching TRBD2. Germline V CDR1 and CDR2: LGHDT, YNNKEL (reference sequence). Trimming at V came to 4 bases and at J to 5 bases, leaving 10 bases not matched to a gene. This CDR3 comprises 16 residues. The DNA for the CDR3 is TGTGCCAGCAGCCTCCCGGGCGCTAGCGGGGAAGATACGCAGTATTTT. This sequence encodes CASSLPGASGEDTQYF.

CDR3 sequence (DNA): TGCGCCAGCAGCCAACCTACAGGGATACCTGAAGCTTTCTTT. Its translation is CASSQPTGIPEAFF. V gene TRBV4-1 combines with J gene TRBJ1-1; possible D gene TRBD1, 6 bases. The germline V gene has CDR1 MGHRA and CDR2 YSYEKL. V lost 2 bases to trimming and J lost 6 bases, with 13 bases between them. The CDR3 covers 14 residues.

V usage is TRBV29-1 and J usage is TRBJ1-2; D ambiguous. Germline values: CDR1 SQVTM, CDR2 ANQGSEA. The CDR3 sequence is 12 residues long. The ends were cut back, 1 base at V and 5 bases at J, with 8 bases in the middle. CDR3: CSVEVHKYGYTF. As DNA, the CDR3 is TGCAGCGTTGAAGTTCACAAGTATGGCTACACCTTC.